The entry that follows covers one T cell receptor delta chain sequence. This clone was counted a few times. Its target antigen remains unknown. No much larger clone is present one base from it, and per-base qualities are unavailable. This entry is derived from a study of gammadelta T cells in human blood (dated by TCRdb to 2018 to 2021). Results the study describes overall, beyond this receptor: The study reported that microbial exposure appeared to drive polyclonal expansion of innate gamma-delta T cells immediately after birth.

V is cut by 0 bases and J by 3 bases, and the space between the germline ends is 35 bases. Looking up the germline V gene yields CDR1 TSWWSYY and CDR2 QGS. The CDR3 measures 23 amino acids from cysteine to phenylalanine. Only the CDR3 region is kept as DNA, spanning 69 bases read in frame from base 1. Libraries were prepared through RT-PCR. Instrument on record: Illumina MiSeq. The public reads were reprocessed by TCRdb using CATT, and rows of matching DNA were later combined. For this sample the table gives more than 900 delta-chain clones, of which roughly 7.7% were detected only once. The ten top clones hold roughly 12% of the sample.

The chain joins TRDV1 to TRDJ1; TRDD3 is perhaps the D gene, given 6 matching bases. The clonotype was recovered from a human donor. The sample comprised non-Vgamma9Vdelta2 gamma-delta T cells from adult blood. The encoded CDR3 is CALGELSRASVWRDKSGSDKLIF. In nucleotide form, the sequence is TGTGCTCTTGGGGAACTAAGCCGCGCGTCCGTTTGGAGGGATAAGAGTGGATCCGATAAACTCATCTTT.